Listed below are T cell receptor beta chains from one sample, sequenced in a study of blood T cell repertoires in COVID-19. Generated by immunoSEQ multiplex PCR, the TCRdb table keeps only in-frame clones and is missing some. The sample shows 300,000 to 450,000 clones, 85% of them seen only once. Sequencing used peripheral blood. The origin of the receptors is a woman under 30 with acute or convalescent COVID-19. The CDR3 runs from the conserved cysteine through the conserved F or W. Each record gives: J gene, V gene, clone size, D gene, CDR3 protein, CDR3 DNA. The D gene is left open where the match is weak. Clone size appears in some rows only: once, few, many, or a class for an expanded clone.

TRBJ1-2	TRBV5-8	.	.	CARDYREIFYGYTF	TGTGCCAGAGATTACAGGGAAATCTTCTATGGCTACACCTTC
TRBJ1-1	TRBV12-3/TRBV12-4	.	.	CASIVTVNTEAFF	TGTGCCAGCATCGTGACAGTGAACACTGAAGCTTTCTTT
TRBJ2-7	TRBV4-1	.	.	CASSQEEQASYEQYF	TGCGCCAGCAGCCAAGAAGAACAGGCCTCCTACGAGCAGTACTTC
TRBJ2-1	TRBV5-1	.	.	CASSFGVLAGNEQFF	TGCGCCAGCAGCTTCGGGGTTTTGGCGGGCAATGAGCAGTTCTTC
TRBJ2-2	TRBV5-3	.	TRBD2	CARSSHHLLAGEGSGELFF	TGTGCCAGAAGTTCTCATCACCTCCTAGCGGGAGAGGGGTCCGGGGAGCTGTTTTTT
TRBJ1-1	TRBV28	.	TRBD1	CASISPGQVENTEAFF	TGTGCCAGCATTTCCCCGGGACAGGTCGAGAACACTGAAGCTTTCTTT
TRBJ1-1	TRBV6-5	.	.	CASSYHRVSYTEAFF	TGTGCCAGCAGTTACCACAGGGTTTCGTACACTGAAGCTTTCTTT
TRBJ1-1	TRBV2	.	.	CASRGDLGTEAFF	TGTGCCAGCAGGGGGGACTTGGGCACTGAAGCTTTCTTT
TRBJ2-5	TRBV7-7	.	TRBD2	CASSAGTSGFGETQYF	TGTGCCAGCAGCGCCGGGACTAGCGGGTTTGGGGAGACCCAGTACTTC
TRBJ1-1	TRBV5-5	.	.	CASSLTGYSEAFF	TGTGCCAGCAGCTTGACCGGATACAGTGAAGCTTTCTTT
TRBJ2-3	TRBV7-9	.	TRBD2	CASSSGLTVPFTDTQYF	TGTGCCAGCAGCTCGGGACTAACCGTCCCCTTCACAGATACGCAGTATTTT
TRBJ1-1	TRBV9	.	TRBD1	CASSLRTGRNTEAFF	TGTGCCAGCAGCCTCCGGACAGGGAGGAACACTGAAGCTTTCTTT
TRBJ2-5	TRBV3-1/TRBV3-2	few	TRBD2	CASSPPLAGPQETQYF	TGTGCCAGCAGCCCACCCCTAGCGGGCCCTCAAGAGACCCAGTACTTC
TRBJ1-1	TRBV4-1	.	TRBD1	CASSLSQGAGEAFF	TGCGCCAGCAGCTTGTCGCAGGGGGCGGGTGAAGCTTTCTTT
TRBJ2-1	TRBV5-1	.	TRBD2	CASSFRTSGSFNEQFF	TGCGCCAGCAGCTTTCGGACTAGCGGGAGTTTCAATGAGCAGTTCTTC
TRBJ2-5	TRBV6-5	.	.	CASSQTVQETQYF	TGTGCCAGCAGCCAGACAGTGCAAGAGACCCAGTACTTC
TRBJ2-6	TRBV6-2/TRBV6-3	.	.	CASSPTIAFGANVLTF	TGTGCCAGCAGTCCCACTATTGCTTTTGGGGCCAACGTCCTGACTTTC
TRBJ2-5	TRBV4-1	.	TRBD2	CASSQEGLAGEETQYF	TGCGCCAGCAGCCAAGAGGGACTAGCGGGGGAAGAGACCCAGTACTTC
TRBJ1-6	TRBV4-2	.	TRBD1	CASSQSPTGAGSPLHF	TGTGCCAGCAGCCAATCCCCGACAGGGGCAGGCTCACCCCTCCACTTT
TRBJ1-2	TRBV15	once	.	CATSREVAGKNGYTF	TGTGCCACCAGCAGAGAAGTCGCAGGGAAGAATGGCTACACCTTC
TRBJ2-3	TRBV18	.	TRBD2	CASSPSGGAIGTDTQYF	TGTGCCAGCTCCCCTAGCGGGGGGGCGATCGGGACAGATACGCAGTATTTT
TRBJ1-6	TRBV27	once	.	CASSLGRNSPLHF	TGTGCCAGCAGTTTAGGGAGGAATTCACCCCTCCACTTT
TRBJ2-2	TRBV6-5	.	TRBD1	CASSPRQGYTGELFF	TGTGCCAGCAGCCCCCGACAGGGTTACACCGGGGAGCTGTTTTTT
TRBJ2-7	TRBV27	.	TRBD2	CASSLRPGLAGYEQYF	TGTGCCAGCAGTTTACGACCGGGACTAGCGGGCTACGAGCAGTACTTC
TRBJ2-7	TRBV10-3	.	.	CAIKTVGAEQYF	TGTGCCATCAAGACGGTGGGGGCCGAGCAGTACTTC
TRBJ1-1	TRBV5-1	once	.	CASTTGLNTEAFF	TGCGCCAGCACGACAGGACTTAACACTGAAGCTTTCTTT
TRBJ1-2	TRBV19	.	TRBD1	CASSTSGTAYGYTF	TGTGCCAGTAGTACCTCCGGGACAGCCTATGGCTACACCTTC
TRBJ1-3	TRBV19	.	.	CASSPSPSTETGNTIYF	TGTGCCAGTAGTCCTAGTCCTTCGACAGAAACTGGAAACACCATATATTTT